The 16 T cell receptor beta chains given below trace back to one sample, sequenced in a study of neurological immune-mediated disorders. TCRdb reprocessed the 5' RACE reads via MiXCR and lists one record per CDR3 protein. The table lists about 120,000 distinct CDR3 sequences, roughly 3.2% of them singletons. Source material: PBMCs. These receptor sequences come from a woman in her 30s with multiple sclerosis.

This clonotype showed up many times. The chain combines TRBV4-3 with TRBJ2-7, with a possible D match to TRBD1 (6 bases). This CDR3 spans 15 amino acids. V was pared by 0 bases and J by 4 bases, with 13 bases between. Germline V gives CDR1 LGHNA, CDR2 YSLEER. CDR3 sequence: CASSQERGHQYEQYF. For the CDR3, the DNA is TGCGCCAGCAGCCAAGAGAGGGGACACCAATACGAGCAGTACTTC.

This clonotype was seen many times. The chain is built from TRBV7-2 and TRBJ2-7; 8 nucleotides agree with TRBD2. The CDR3 spans 16 residues. With V trimmed by 1 base and J by 3 bases, 8 bases remained unmatched. Germline V gene lookup returns CDR1 SGHTA and CDR2 FQGNSA. This chain's CDR3 is CASSLDRSGIGYEQYF. CDR3 in DNA: TGTGCCAGCAGCTTAGACCGTAGCGGGATAGGCTACGAGCAGTACTTC.

This clonotype came up many times. The gene calls are TRBV15 and TRBJ1-1; D remains unclear. The CDR3 has 14 amino acids. V dropped 3 bases and J dropped 6 bases, with 14 bases sitting between them. CDR1 is LNHNV, CDR2 YYDKDF, per germline (reference sequence). The CDR3 DNA is TGTGCCACCAGCAGCCTGGGGTCCTCCTCTGAAGCTTTCTTT. Amino acid sequence: CATSSLGSSSEAFF. The full variable domain, its missing parts supplied by reference TRBV15 and TRBJ1-1, is DAMVIQNPRYQVTQFGKPVTLSCSQTLNHNVMYWYQQKSSQAPKLLFHYYDKDFNNEADTPDNFQSRRPNTSFCFLDIRSPGLGDTAMYLCATSSLGSSSEAFFGQGTRLTVV.

Ten or more counts support this clonotype. V usage is TRBV7-6 and J usage is TRBJ1-1; D unresolved. V was pared by 5 bases and J by 11 bases, with 12 bases between. CDR3 length: 11 amino acids. Per the germline V gene, CDR1 is SGHVS and CDR2 is FNYEAQ. CDR3 amino acids: CASSTGVGAFF. Written as DNA, the CDR3 is TGTGCCAGCAGCACTGGTGTAGGGGCTTTCTTT. Full variable domain (rest looked up from reference TRBV7-6 and TRBJ1-1): GAGVSQSPRYKVTKRGQDVALRCDPISGHVSLYWYRQALGQGPEFLTYFNYEAQQDKSGLPNDRFSAERPEGSISTLTIQRTEQRDSAMYRCASSTGVGAFFGQGTRLTVV.

This clonotype was detected many times. The chain combines TRBV10-3 with TRBJ2-1; no definite D call. The V end lost 6 bases, the J end lost 0 bases, and 6 bases lay between the germline ends. Germline V lookup: CDR1 ENHRY, CDR2 SYGVKD. This CDR3 is built from 13 residues. CDR3 in amino acids: CAISRTSYNEQFF. Here the CDR3 DNA reads TGTGCCATCAGCCGAACCTCCTACAATGAGCAGTTCTTC.

The chain uses TRBV3-1 and TRBJ2-5, with 8 bases aligning to TRBD1. This CDR3 comprises 14 residues. Germline V gene lookup returns CDR1 LGHDT and CDR2 YNNKEL (reference sequence). The V gene end was trimmed by 4 bases and the J gene end by 5 bases; junction bases not matched to a gene: 6. Written as DNA, the CDR3 is TGTGCCAGCAGCCTTCGACAGGGGATTGAGACCCAGTACTTC. Protein product: CASSLRQGIETQYF.

This clonotype was counted ten times or more. The V and J genes are TRBV7-9 and TRBJ2-1, with 9 bases identical to TRBD2. Germline-derived CDR1 and CDR2 are SEHNR and FQNEAQ (reference sequence). CDR3 length: 15 amino acids. Losses at the gene ends were 5 bases for V and 6 bases for J; bases not matched to a gene: 8. The CDR3 loop is CASSALAGEGNEQFF. The CDR3 DNA reads as TGTGCCAGCAGCGCTTTAGCGGGAGAAGGCAATGAGCAGTTCTTC.

This clonotype was detected ten times or more. This chain links TRBV5-1 with TRBJ1-2; 7 nucleotides match TRBD1. Germline CDR1 is SGHRS and CDR2 is YFSETQ. V shed 1 base, J shed 6 bases, and the junction held 9 bases outside the gene matches. The CDR3 covers 15 residues. The CDR3 here is CASSLLVSGQDGYTF. CDR3 DNA: TGCGCCAGCAGCTTGTTAGTCTCCGGACAGGATGGCTACACCTTC.

Note on this clonotype: A much bigger clone sits one base away, suggesting this may be a read error. The chain couples TRBV12-3 or TRBV12-4 to TRBJ1-5, with D unclear. The V end lost 6 bases, the J end lost 5 bases, and 14 bases lay between the germline ends. This CDR3 region has 14 residues. The CDR3 loop is CASRPGKRDQPQHF. The CDR3 nucleotides are TGTGCCAGCAGGCCCGGAAAGCGCGATCAGCCCCAGCATTTT.

The CDR3 is CSADDSKGADIQYF. In DNA, the CDR3 is TGCAGTGCTGACGACTCTAAAGGGGCTGACATTCAGTACTTC. This sequence joins TRBV20-1 and TRBJ2-4, with a tentative D call TRBD1 (5 bases). Germline CDR1 DFQATT, CDR2 SNEGSKA (reference sequence). The CDR3 is 14 amino acids. Between the trimmed V and J ends, which lost 5 bases and 8 bases, there was a span of 19 bases.

This clonotype has more than one count but fewer than ten. The chain uses TRBV7-2 and TRBJ2-7; 14 bases are a match to TRBD2. The CDR3 extends over 20 amino acids. Trimming at V came to 1 base and at J to 3 bases, leaving 14 bases not matched to a gene. The germline V gene has CDR1 SGHTA and CDR2 FQGNSA. The CDR3 reads CASSLVNGVRLAGGLYEQYF. The CDR3 region has the DNA TGTGCCAGCAGCTTAGTCAACGGAGTACGACTAGCGGGGGGGCTCTACGAGCAGTACTTC.

This clonotype was counted many times. For the CDR3, the DNA is TGCGCCAGCAGCCCACGACAGCCGGTACAGAACACTGAAGCTTTCTTT. It encodes CASSPRQPVQNTEAFF. This chain uses TRBV5-1 with TRBJ1-1; a possible D gene is TRBD1 (5 bases). CDR1 is SGHRS, CDR2 YFSETQ, per germline. This CDR3 region has 16 residues. Trimming shortened V by 4 bases and J by 1 base, and 17 bases separated the two germline ends.

This clonotype was recorded many times. The V gene is TRBV9, the J gene TRBJ1-1; D remains unclear. The CDR3 totals 15 residues. The germline V gene encodes CDR1 SGDLS and CDR2 YYNGEE. Trimming removed 0 bases from V and 1 base from J, with 10 bases in between. The DNA for the CDR3 is TGTGCCAGCAGCGTAGCTTGGGTGGGGAACACTGAAGCTTTCTTT. This sequence encodes CASSVAWVGNTEAFF.

This clonotype was recorded at least ten times. The rearrangement links TRBV9 to TRBJ1-1; D is undetermined. CDR1 and CDR2 from the germline V gene are SGDLS and YYNGEE. The CDR3 is 14 residues long. Trimming took 0 bases from V and 2 from J, leaving 8 bases between them. The CDR3 DNA sequence: TGTGCCAGCAGCGTAGAAGCGGGAAACACTGAAGCTTTCTTT. Residues: CASSVEAGNTEAFF. Full variable domain (outside the CDR3, taken from reference TRBV9 and TRBJ1-1): DSGVTQTPKHLITATGQRVTLRCSPRSGDLSVYWYQQSLDQGLQFLIQYYNGEERAKGNILERFSAQQFPDLHSELNLSSLELGDSALYFCASSVEAGNTEAFFGQGTRLTVV.

This clonotype was detected many times. J is TRBJ1-4 and V is TRBV27; tentatively, D is TRBD1 (6 bases). V was shortened by 3 bases and J by 5 bases, with 13 bases between the two germline ends. The CDR3 extends over 15 amino acids. Germline values: CDR1 MNHEY, CDR2 SMNVEV (reference sequence). CDR3 in DNA: TGTGCCAGCAGTTTCCTCGGGACACAAAATGAAAAACTGTTTTTT. It codes for CASSFLGTQNEKLFF.

This clonotype came up many times. The CDR3 DNA follows: TGTGCCAGCAGCTTGGGGGGTTCGACCGGGGAGCTGTTTTTT. It codes for CASSLGGSTGELFF. The chain joins TRBV7-9 to TRBJ2-2; TRBD2 is a possible D gene (6 bases). CDR3 size: 14 residues. Germline V gene data show CDR1 as SEHNR and CDR2 as FQNEAQ (reference sequence). V shed 3 bases and J shed 5 bases, with 10 bases lying between them.